A selection of T cell receptor beta chains follows, all from one sample in a study of identical twins. TCRdb reanalysed the 5' RACE reads using MiXCR and keeps one entry per CDR3 protein. The repertoire holds 500,000 to 650,000 distinct CDR3 sequences, with under 8.5% as singletons. This same sample was also taken into another study, of yellow fever vaccine responses in identical twins.

The sample taken for sequencing was PBMCs. The receptors originated from a woman between 18 and 30 years old in good health. Both conserved end residues are part of each CDR3. The order of the fields is V gene, clone size, J gene, D gene, CDR3 protein, CDR3 DNA. A D gene is named only where the DNA matches it firmly. For some rows the clone size is stated as once, few or many, or as a class when expanded; others skip it.

v_call: TRBV6-1
clone_size: many
j_call: TRBJ2-2
d_call: TRBD1
cdr3_aa: CASGTGQNANTGELFF
cdr3_nt: TGTGCCAGTGGGACAGGGCAGAACGCGAACACCGGGGAGCTGTTTTTT

v_call: TRBV28
clone_size: -
j_call: TRBJ2-3
d_call: TRBD1
cdr3_aa: CASSSGTGGRDTQYF
cdr3_nt: TGTGCCAGCAGCTCTGGGACAGGGGGGAGAGATACGCAGTATTTT

v_call: TRBV6-5
clone_size: many
j_call: TRBJ1-1
d_call: -
cdr3_aa: CASSYLQGTEAFF
cdr3_nt: TGTGCCAGCAGTTACTTACAGGGCACTGAAGCTTTCTTT

v_call: TRBV20-1
clone_size: -
j_call: TRBJ2-1
d_call: TRBD2
cdr3_aa: CSATSGGTNNEQFF
cdr3_nt: TGCAGTGCTACTAGCGGGGGAACTAACAATGAGCAGTTCTTC

v_call: TRBV5-1
clone_size: few
j_call: TRBJ1-6
d_call: -
cdr3_aa: CASSFEEPSSYNSPLHF
cdr3_nt: TGCGCCAGCAGCTTTGAGGAGCCTAGCTCCTATAATTCACCCCTCCACTTT

v_call: TRBV6-2/TRBV6-3
clone_size: few
j_call: TRBJ1-2
d_call: -
cdr3_aa: CASSYPPGGTGGYTF
cdr3_nt: TGTGCCAGCAGTTACCCCCCCGGGGGTACAGGCGGCTACACCTTC

v_call: TRBV4-1
clone_size: -
j_call: TRBJ2-1
d_call: -
cdr3_aa: CASSPPTGVSEQFF
cdr3_nt: TGCGCCAGCAGCCCCCCCACGGGGGTGAGTGAGCAGTTCTTC

v_call: TRBV4-1
clone_size: few
j_call: TRBJ2-7
d_call: TRBD2
cdr3_aa: CASSQSLAGGTYEQYF
cdr3_nt: TGCGCCAGCAGCCAGTCACTAGCGGGGGGGACCTACGAGCAGTACTTC

v_call: TRBV3-1
clone_size: many
j_call: TRBJ1-1
d_call: -
cdr3_aa: CASSQDRVSNTEAFF
cdr3_nt: TGTGCCAGCAGCCAAGACAGGGTTTCGAACACTGAAGCTTTCTTT

v_call: TRBV20-1
clone_size: few
j_call: TRBJ2-3
d_call: TRBD1
cdr3_aa: CSARPDRVLTDTQYF
cdr3_nt: TGCAGTGCTAGGCCGGACAGGGTTTTGACAGATACGCAGTATTTT

v_call: TRBV20-1
clone_size: -
j_call: TRBJ1-1
d_call: -
cdr3_aa: CSARDSGPVNTEAFF
cdr3_nt: TGCAGTGCTAGAGATAGTGGCCCAGTGAACACTGAAGCTTTCTTT

v_call: TRBV4-1
clone_size: -
j_call: TRBJ1-5
d_call: -
cdr3_aa: CASSQVNQGNQPQHF
cdr3_nt: TGCGCCAGCAGCCAAGTCAATCAGGGCAATCAGCCCCAGCATTTT

v_call: TRBV12-3/TRBV12-4
clone_size: many
j_call: TRBJ2-7
d_call: -
cdr3_aa: CASTDGPEQYF
cdr3_nt: TGTGCCAGCACGGACGGACCGGAGCAGTACTTC

v_call: TRBV2
clone_size: many
j_call: TRBJ1-4
d_call: -
cdr3_aa: CASSGQVNEKLFF
cdr3_nt: TGTGCCAGCAGTGGTCAGGTTAATGAAAAACTGTTTTTT

v_call: TRBV5-1
clone_size: -
j_call: TRBJ2-1
d_call: -
cdr3_aa: CASSLAGVDNEQFF
cdr3_nt: TGCGCCAGCAGCTTGGCAGGGGTAGACAATGAGCAGTTCTTC

v_call: TRBV7-8
clone_size: -
j_call: TRBJ2-5
d_call: -
cdr3_aa: CASSIGQIQETQYF
cdr3_nt: TGTGCCAGCAGCATCGGACAGATACAAGAGACCCAGTACTTC

v_call: TRBV5-5
clone_size: few
j_call: TRBJ2-3
d_call: -
cdr3_aa: CASSWGPSTDTQYF
cdr3_nt: TGTGCCAGCAGCTGGGGGCCTTCCACAGATACGCAGTATTTT

v_call: TRBV3-1
clone_size: few
j_call: TRBJ1-5
d_call: -
cdr3_aa: CASSQGRDGNQPQHF
cdr3_nt: TGTGCCAGCAGCCAAGGGAGGGATGGCAATCAGCCCCAGCATTTT

v_call: TRBV12-3/TRBV12-4
clone_size: -
j_call: TRBJ2-1
d_call: TRBD2
cdr3_aa: CTSCPNGPSGRATYNEQFF
cdr3_nt: TGTACCAGCTGTCCAAACGGCCCTAGCGGGAGGGCGACCTACAATGAGCAGTTCTTC

v_call: TRBV6-1
clone_size: few
j_call: TRBJ1-4
d_call: -
cdr3_aa: CASRPDTTNEKLFF
cdr3_nt: TGTGCCAGCAGACCAGATACAACTAATGAAAAACTGTTTTTT

v_call: TRBV20-1
clone_size: -
j_call: TRBJ2-2
d_call: TRBD1
cdr3_aa: CSASRQGSNTGELFF
cdr3_nt: TGCAGTGCTTCGAGACAGGGCTCGAACACCGGGGAGCTGTTTTTT

v_call: TRBV6-5
clone_size: -
j_call: TRBJ2-1
d_call: -
cdr3_aa: CASSYGDITYNEQFF
cdr3_nt: TGTGCCAGCAGTTACGGGGACATAACTTACAATGAGCAGTTCTTC

v_call: TRBV2
clone_size: many
j_call: TRBJ1-5
d_call: -
cdr3_aa: CASSADNQPQHF
cdr3_nt: TGTGCCAGCAGTGCGGATAATCAGCCCCAGCATTTT

v_call: TRBV5-1
clone_size: many
j_call: TRBJ1-5
d_call: TRBD1
cdr3_aa: CASRPGTGDNQPQHF
cdr3_nt: TGCGCCAGCAGGCCCGGGACAGGGGACAATCAGCCCCAGCATTTT

v_call: TRBV29-1
clone_size: many
j_call: TRBJ2-5
d_call: TRBD2
cdr3_aa: CSAQSGGWETQYF
cdr3_nt: TGCAGCGCCCAGTCCGGGGGGTGGGAGACCCAGTACTTC

v_call: TRBV12-3/TRBV12-4
clone_size: once
j_call: TRBJ2-6
d_call: TRBD1
cdr3_aa: CTCSFSWDRGSGANVLTF
cdr3_nt: TGTACCTGCAGTTTTTCTTGGGACAGGGGTTCAGGGGCCAACGTCCTGACTTTC